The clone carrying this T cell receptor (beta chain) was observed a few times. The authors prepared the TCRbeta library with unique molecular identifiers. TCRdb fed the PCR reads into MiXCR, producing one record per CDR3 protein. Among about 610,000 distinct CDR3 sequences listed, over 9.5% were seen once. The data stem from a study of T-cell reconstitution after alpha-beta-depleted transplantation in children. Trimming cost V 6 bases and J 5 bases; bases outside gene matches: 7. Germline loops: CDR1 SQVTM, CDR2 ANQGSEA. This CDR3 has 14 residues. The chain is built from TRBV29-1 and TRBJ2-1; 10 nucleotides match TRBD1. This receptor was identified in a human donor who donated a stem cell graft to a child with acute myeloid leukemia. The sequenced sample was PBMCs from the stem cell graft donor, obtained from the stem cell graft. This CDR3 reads CSVEPGQGHNEQFF. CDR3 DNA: TGCAGCGTGGAACCGGGACAGGGGCACAATGAGCAGTTCTTC.